These 27 T cell receptor beta chains were all obtained from the same sample, sequenced in a study of CD8 T cells in Susac syndrome. The authors reverse transcribed roughly 0.5 to 1 ug RNA with random hexamers. A single record per CDR3 protein comes from TCRdb applying MiXCR to the immunoSEQ multiplex PCR reads. The data show about 130,000 distinct CDR3 sequences, about 90% seen once. Specimen: CD8+ T cells from PBMCs. The receptor set was obtained from a human donor with multiple sclerosis.

The V call is TRBV20-1, the J call TRBJ1-1; D gene ambiguous. The V gene lost 0 bases and the J gene lost 1 base, with 9 bases spanning the gap. Per germline, CDR1 DFQATT and CDR2 SNEGSKA (reference sequence). The CDR3 contains 14 residues. The CDR3 protein is CSAREIPENTEAFF. DNA for the CDR3: TGCAGTGCTAGAGAAATCCCCGAGAACACTGAAGCTTTCTTT.

This chain joins TRBV2 and TRBJ1-5, with a weak D call TRBD1 (6 bases). Germline V gene data show CDR1 as SNHLY and CDR2 as FYNNEI. The CDR3 totals 17 residues. The V end was cut by 7 bases, the J end by 0 bases, with 19 bases between. CDR3 amino acids: CASNLLGDTYSNQPQHF. In DNA, the CDR3 is TGTGCCAGCAACCTTCTGGGGGACACCTATAGCAATCAGCCCCAGCATTTT.

The chain links TRBV7-9 to TRBJ2-1, with 10 positions matching TRBD1. The CDR3 totals 16 residues. The V gene's germline CDR1 is SEHNR and CDR2 FQNEAQ (reference sequence). The V gene end was trimmed by 4 bases and the J gene end by 6 bases; junction bases not matched to a gene: 9. The CDR3 loop is CASSSWGDRGLNEQFF. The DNA for the CDR3 is TGTGCCAGCAGCTCGTGGGGGGACAGGGGTCTCAATGAGCAGTTCTTC.

V and J are TRBV7-9 and TRBJ1-1; 10 nucleotides line up with TRBD1. The junction had 6 bases not matched to a gene; V was cut back by 5 bases and J by 6 bases. The CDR3 contains 14 residues. Germline V gene sequence: CDR1 SEHNR, CDR2 FQNEAQ (reference sequence). The chain's CDR3 is CASSPGQGWSEAFF. DNA of the CDR3: TGTGCCAGCAGCCCGGGACAGGGGTGGTCTGAAGCTTTCTTT.

The chain carries TRBV7-9 and TRBJ2-1; TRBD2 aligns across 10 bases. CDR3 size: 14 residues. Trimming took 0 bases from V and 9 from J; bases not matched to a gene: 2. Per the germline V gene, CDR1 is SEHNR and CDR2 is FQNEAQ (reference sequence). For the CDR3, the DNA is TGTGCCAGCAGCTTAGCGAGCGGGAGGGCTGAGCAGTTCTTC. Protein: CASSLASGRAEQFF.

This chain links TRBV29-1 with TRBJ1-2; D unresolved. Looked up from germline, CDR1 is SQVTM and CDR2 is ANQGSEA. Trimming removed 1 base at V and 8 bases at J, with 11 bases between. This CDR3 contains 12 residues. The CDR3 protein is CSVEGLREGYTF. CDR3 bases: TGCAGCGTTGAAGGGTTGCGGGAAGGCTACACCTTC.

The chain recombines TRBV7-9 with TRBJ2-2, with 11 bases that match TRBD2. Germline trimming cut 3 bases from V and 1 base from J; bases unmatched to any gene: 7. The CDR3 totals 18 residues. Germline values: CDR1 SEHNR, CDR2 FQNEAQ (reference sequence). The CDR3 spells CASSLGPTSGMNTGELFF. The CDR3 coding sequence is TGTGCCAGCAGCTTGGGTCCGACTAGCGGGATGAACACCGGGGAGCTGTTTTTT.

The chain carries TRBV6-5 and TRBJ2-3, with 10 nucleotides matching TRBD2. The CDR3 is made up of 15 amino acids. Trimming took 0 bases from V and 6 from J; bases not matched to a gene: 3. Germline V gives CDR1 MNHEY, CDR2 SVGAGI. The CDR3 DNA reads TGTGCCAGCAGTTACTCCCTAGCGGGAGCGGATACGCAGTATTTT. It is translated as CASSYSLAGADTQYF.

The chain has TRBV4-1 and TRBJ2-1; TRBD1 is a possible D gene (6 bases). From germline, CDR1 is MGHRA and CDR2 YSYEKL. This CDR3 has 17 residues. The V end lost 1 base, the J end lost 4 bases, and 17 bases lay between the germline ends. Written as DNA, the CDR3 is TGCGCCAGCAGCCAAGTCTCAGGGGCCCCTCCTTACAATGAGCAGTTCTTC. Translating it yields CASSQVSGAPPYNEQFF.

J is TRBJ2-5 and V is TRBV3-1, with unresolved D. This CDR3 spans 14 amino acids. V gave up 0 bases and J gave up 7 bases, with 12 bases separating them. Germline loops: CDR1 LGHDT, CDR2 YNNKEL (reference sequence). The CDR3 reads CASSQDGESVTQYF. CDR3 bases: TGTGCCAGCAGCCAAGATGGGGAAAGCGTGACCCAGTACTTC.

V and J are TRBV7-9 and TRBJ2-3, with 7 bases identical to TRBD2. Germline CDR1 is SEHNR and CDR2 is FQNEAQ (reference sequence). Unmatched junction bases numbered 1, after V lost 5 bases and J lost 2 bases. The CDR3 extends over 13 amino acids. The CDR3 nucleotides read TGTGCCAGCAGCACTAGCGTCACAGATACGCAGTATTTT. Protein sequence: CASSTSVTDTQYF. The full variable domain, its missing parts supplied by reference TRBV7-9 and TRBJ2-3, is DTGVSQNPRHKITKRGQNVTFRCDPISEHNRLYWYRQTLGQGPEFLTYFQNEAQLEKSRLLSDRFSAERPKGSFSTLEIQRTEQGDSAMYLCASSTSVTDTQYFGPGTRLTVL.

The chain uses TRBV28 and TRBJ2-7; either TRBD1 or TRBD2 may supply D (6 bases each). This CDR3 spans 14 amino acids. Germline CDR1 is MDHEN and CDR2 is SYDVKM. Trimming stripped 6 bases from V and 4 bases from J, with 16 bases between. As DNA, the CDR3 is TGTGCCAGCAGGGCCCTTTCGGGGGCTTACGAGCAGTACTTC. It codes for CASRALSGAYEQYF.

The chain is built from TRBV27 and TRBJ2-7, with D tentatively TRBD1 or TRBD2 (6 bases each). Trimming removed 2 bases at V and 5 bases at J, with 10 bases between. Germline-derived CDR1 and CDR2 are MNHEY and SMNVEV (reference sequence). CDR3 length: 13 amino acids. The chain's CDR3 is CASSLGGLHEQYF. Here the CDR3 DNA reads TGTGCCAGCAGTTTAGGGGGGCTGCACGAGCAGTACTTC.

The rearrangement links TRBV6-2 or TRBV6-3 to TRBJ2-7, with no clear D. Trimming stripped 0 bases from V and 4 bases from J, with 7 bases between. CDR1 and CDR2 from the germline V gene are MNHEY and SVGEGT. The CDR3 totals 13 residues. The CDR3 nucleotides read TGTGCCAGCAGTTACTCGGCCGGATACGAGCAGTACTTC. It translates to CASSYSAGYEQYF.

V and J are TRBV29-1 and TRBJ2-7, with TRBD2 as a possible D gene (5 bases). Trimming took 0 bases from V and 0 from J, leaving 9 bases between them. Germline-derived CDR1 and CDR2 are SQVTM and ANQGSEA. The CDR3 sequence is 14 residues long. The CDR3 sequence: CSVEEEASSYEQYF. The CDR3 DNA is TGCAGCGTTGAAGAGGAGGCCAGCTCCTACGAGCAGTACTTC.

The chain is built from TRBV9 and TRBJ1-2; D not certain. This CDR3 contains 15 residues. In germline, CDR1 is SGDLS, CDR2 YYNGEE. Trimming stripped 0 bases from V and 0 bases from J, with 9 bases between. The CDR3: CASSVEATTNYGYTF. CDR3 coding DNA: TGTGCCAGCAGCGTAGAGGCGACTACTAACTATGGCTACACCTTC.

V is TRBV7-9 and J is TRBJ2-3, with D possibly matching TRBD2 (6 bases). V was clipped by 8 bases and J by 7 bases, with 10 bases between them. Germline V CDR1 and CDR2: SEHNR, FQNEAQ (reference sequence). The CDR3 is 11 amino acids. The CDR3 DNA sequence: TGTGCCAGCGCGGACTACAATACGCAGTATTTT. It encodes CASADYNTQYF.

V usage is TRBV24-1 and J usage is TRBJ2-3; D is ambiguous. The germline V gene has CDR1 KGHDR and CDR2 SFDVKD. The CDR3 totals 13 residues. The V end was cut by 1 base, the J end by 7 bases, with 8 bases between. CDR3 sequence: CATSDLGDYTQYF. The CDR3 DNA is TGTGCCACCAGTGATTTAGGAGATTATACGCAGTATTTT.

The chain uses TRBV7-8 and TRBJ2-3; D is unclear. This CDR3 has 14 amino acids. CDR1 and CDR2 (germline): SGHVS, FQNEAQ. V gave up 3 bases and J gave up 6 bases, with 13 bases separating them. The CDR3 is CASSLWTPLDTQYF. The CDR3 nucleotides are TGTGCCAGCAGCTTGTGGACCCCACTTGATACGCAGTATTTT.

The CDR3 reads CASSLDPSNQPQHF. The CDR3 region has the DNA TGTGCCAGCAGCTTAGACCCTTCTAATCAGCCCCAGCATTTT. The chain is built from TRBV7-8 and TRBJ1-5; D gene unclear. The CDR3 sequence is 14 residues long. Trimming removed 1 base at V and 4 bases at J, with 8 bases between. Germline values: CDR1 SGHVS, CDR2 FQNEAQ.

CDR3 amino acids: CASSSTEGLNNYEQYF. The CDR3 nucleotides read TGTGCCAGCAGCTCGACGGAGGGCCTCAACAACTACGAGCAGTACTTC. This sequence joins TRBV11-2 and TRBJ2-7, with D perhaps matching TRBD2 (6 bases). CDR1 and CDR2 from the germline V gene are SGHAT and FQNNGV. This CDR3 contains 16 residues. V was shortened by 4 bases and J by 3 bases, with 19 bases between the two germline ends.

The rearrangement uses TRBV11-2 and TRBJ2-5; D unresolved. There are 16 residues in the CDR3. CDR1 is SGHAT and CDR2 is FQNNGV in the germline V gene. The germline V and J ends were trimmed by 1 base and 0 bases, with 12 bases remaining between them. In DNA form, the CDR3 reads TGTGCCAGCAGCTTAGGTTTCGGCCAGGACCAAGAGACCCAGTACTTC. It yields the protein CASSLGFGQDQETQYF.

In nucleotides, the CDR3 is TGTGCCAGCACCCCCGGGGCGAACACCGGGGAGCTGTTTTTT. It codes for CASTPGANTGELFF. The chain couples TRBV6-5 to TRBJ2-2; D might be TRBD2 (5 bases). The CDR3 extends over 14 amino acids. Between the trimmed V and J ends, which lost 7 bases and 0 bases, there was a span of 9 bases. Germline loops: CDR1 MNHEY, CDR2 SVGAGI.

The chain employs TRBV27 and TRBJ2-1, with D perhaps matching TRBD2 (5 bases). V was clipped by 6 bases and J by 5 bases, with 14 bases between them. Germline CDR1 reads MNHEY; CDR2 reads SMNVEV (reference sequence). The CDR3 extends over 14 amino acids. The CDR3 DNA follows: TGTGCCAGCAGCGCGGGCCCTCCCAACAATGAGCAGTTCTTC. It specifies CASSAGPPNNEQFF.

The chain is built from TRBV27 and TRBJ2-7, with D hard to call. Germline V gene lookup returns CDR1 MNHEY and CDR2 SMNVEV (reference sequence). Trimming removed 3 bases from V and 0 bases from J, with 9 bases in between. The CDR3 consists of 14 residues. The CDR3 sequence is CASSFIDNSYEQYF. The CDR3 DNA follows: TGTGCCAGCAGTTTTATAGACAACTCCTACGAGCAGTACTTC.

The CDR3 bases are TGTGCCAGCAGTTTATCACAGGGTGAAGTTGGCTACGAGCAGTACTTC. It encodes CASSLSQGEVGYEQYF. The gene calls are TRBV27 and TRBJ2-7; D perhaps matches TRBD1 (6 bases). The germline V and J ends were trimmed by 0 bases and 3 bases, with 15 bases remaining between them. This CDR3 region has 16 residues. Germline V lookup: CDR1 MNHEY, CDR2 SMNVEV (reference sequence).

The rearrangement uses TRBV4-3 and TRBJ2-5; D gene unclear. This CDR3 is 16 amino acids long. Trimming cost V 1 base and J 4 bases, with 16 bases left between them. The germline CDR1 and CDR2 sequences are LGHNA and YSLEER. The CDR3 is CASSQGGLRWGETQYF. CDR3 nucleotides: TGCGCCAGCAGCCAAGGAGGATTACGCTGGGGAGAGACCCAGTACTTC.